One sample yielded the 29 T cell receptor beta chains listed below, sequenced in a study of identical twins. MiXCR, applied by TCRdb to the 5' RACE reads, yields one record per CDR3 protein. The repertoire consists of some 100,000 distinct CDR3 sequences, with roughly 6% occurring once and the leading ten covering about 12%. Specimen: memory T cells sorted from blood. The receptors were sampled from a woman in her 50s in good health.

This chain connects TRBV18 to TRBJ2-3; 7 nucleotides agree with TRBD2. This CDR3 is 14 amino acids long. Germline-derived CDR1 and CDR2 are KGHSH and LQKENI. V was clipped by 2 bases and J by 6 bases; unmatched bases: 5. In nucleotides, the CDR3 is TGTGCCAGCTCACCAGGACTAGTGATTGATACGCAGTATTTT. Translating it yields CASSPGLVIDTQYF.

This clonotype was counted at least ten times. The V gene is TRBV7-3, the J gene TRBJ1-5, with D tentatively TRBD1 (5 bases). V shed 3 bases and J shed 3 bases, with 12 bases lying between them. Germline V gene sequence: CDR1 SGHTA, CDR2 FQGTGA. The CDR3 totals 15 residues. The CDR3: CASSLGRSPNQPQHF. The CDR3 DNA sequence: TGTGCCAGCAGCTTGGGACGGAGTCCCAATCAGCCCCAGCATTTT.

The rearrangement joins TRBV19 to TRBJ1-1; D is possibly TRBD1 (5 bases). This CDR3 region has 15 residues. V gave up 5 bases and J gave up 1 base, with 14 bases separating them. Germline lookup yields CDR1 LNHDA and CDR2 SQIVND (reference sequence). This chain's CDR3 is CASSAQGFRNTEAFF. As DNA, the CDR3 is TGTGCCAGTAGTGCCCAGGGATTTCGGAACACTGAAGCTTTCTTT.

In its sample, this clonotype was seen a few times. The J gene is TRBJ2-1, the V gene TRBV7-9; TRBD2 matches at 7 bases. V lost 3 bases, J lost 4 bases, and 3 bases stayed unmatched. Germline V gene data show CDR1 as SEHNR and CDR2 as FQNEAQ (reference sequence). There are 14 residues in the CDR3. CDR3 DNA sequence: TGTGCCAGCAGCTTTGCTAGCGGTTACAATGAGCAGTTCTTC. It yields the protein CASSFASGYNEQFF.

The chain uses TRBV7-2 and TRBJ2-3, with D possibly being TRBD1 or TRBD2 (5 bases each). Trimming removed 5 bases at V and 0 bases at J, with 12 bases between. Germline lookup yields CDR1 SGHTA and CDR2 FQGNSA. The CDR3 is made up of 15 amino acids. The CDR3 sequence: CASSTGALSTDTQYF. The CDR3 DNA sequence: TGTGCCAGCAGCACCGGGGCTCTTAGCACAGATACGCAGTATTTT.

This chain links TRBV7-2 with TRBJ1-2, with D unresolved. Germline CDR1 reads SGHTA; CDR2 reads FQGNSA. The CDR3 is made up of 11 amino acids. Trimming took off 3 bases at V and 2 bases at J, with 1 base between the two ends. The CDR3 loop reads CASSFNYGYTF. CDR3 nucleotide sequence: TGTGCCAGCAGCTTCAACTATGGCTACACCTTC.

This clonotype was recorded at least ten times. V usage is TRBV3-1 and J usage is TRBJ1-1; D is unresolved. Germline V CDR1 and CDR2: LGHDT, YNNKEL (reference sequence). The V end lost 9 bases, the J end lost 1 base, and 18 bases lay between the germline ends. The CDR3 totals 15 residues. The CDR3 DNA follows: TGTGCCAGTACCGCGTCGGGGATGGGGAACACTGAAGCTTTCTTT. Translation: CASTASGMGNTEAFF.

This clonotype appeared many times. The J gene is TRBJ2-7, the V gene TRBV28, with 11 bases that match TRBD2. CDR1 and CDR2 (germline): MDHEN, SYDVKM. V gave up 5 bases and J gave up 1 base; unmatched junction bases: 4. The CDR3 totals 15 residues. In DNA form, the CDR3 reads TGTGCCAGCAGTAGGACTAGCGGGCTGTCCTACGAGCAGTACTTC. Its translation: CASSRTSGLSYEQYF.

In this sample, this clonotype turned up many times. CDR3 DNA: TGCGCCAGCAGCCAAGATCCCAGCGCCAATGAGCAGTTCTTC. Its translation is CASSQDPSANEQFF. The rearrangement joins TRBV4-1 to TRBJ2-1, with unresolved D. V was shortened by 0 bases and J by 6 bases, with 9 bases between the two germline ends. CDR1 and CDR2 (germline): MGHRA, YSYEKL. This CDR3 contains 14 residues.

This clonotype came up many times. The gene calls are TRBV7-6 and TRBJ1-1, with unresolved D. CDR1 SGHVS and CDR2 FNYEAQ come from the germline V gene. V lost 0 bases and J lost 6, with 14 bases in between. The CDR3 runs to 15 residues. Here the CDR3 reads CASSLAATGVSEAFF. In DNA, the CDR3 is TGTGCCAGCAGCTTAGCCGCTACCGGAGTATCTGAAGCTTTCTTT.

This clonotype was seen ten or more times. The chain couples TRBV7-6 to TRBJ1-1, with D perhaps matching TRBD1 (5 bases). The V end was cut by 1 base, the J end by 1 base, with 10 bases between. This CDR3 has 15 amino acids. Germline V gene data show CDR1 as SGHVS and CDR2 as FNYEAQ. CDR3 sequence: CASSLEDRPNTEAFF. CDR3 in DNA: TGTGCCAGCAGCTTAGAAGACAGACCGAACACTGAAGCTTTCTTT.

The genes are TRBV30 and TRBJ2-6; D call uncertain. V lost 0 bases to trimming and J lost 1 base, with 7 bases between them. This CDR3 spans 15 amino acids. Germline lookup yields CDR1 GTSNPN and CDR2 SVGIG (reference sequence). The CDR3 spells CAWSVRTSGANVLTF. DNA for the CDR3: TGTGCCTGGAGTGTAAGGACGTCTGGGGCCAACGTCCTGACTTTC.

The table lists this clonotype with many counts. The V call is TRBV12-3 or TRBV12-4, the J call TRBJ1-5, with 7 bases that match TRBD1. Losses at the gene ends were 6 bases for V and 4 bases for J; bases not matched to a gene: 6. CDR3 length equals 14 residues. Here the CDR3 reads CASRVLQGNQPQHF. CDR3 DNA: TGTGCCAGCAGGGTATTACAGGGGAATCAGCCCCAGCATTTT.

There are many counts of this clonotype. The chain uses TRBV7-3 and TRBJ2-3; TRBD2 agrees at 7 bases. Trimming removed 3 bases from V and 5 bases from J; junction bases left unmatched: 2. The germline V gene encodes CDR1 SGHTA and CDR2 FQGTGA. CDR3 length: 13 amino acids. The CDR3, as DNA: TGTGCCAGCAGCTTCAGGGAGGGAGATACGCAGTATTTT. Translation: CASSFREGDTQYF.

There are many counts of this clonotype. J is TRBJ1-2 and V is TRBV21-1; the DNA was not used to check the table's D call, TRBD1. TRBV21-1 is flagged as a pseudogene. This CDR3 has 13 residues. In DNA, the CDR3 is TGTGCCAGAACCGGGACAGGGTTAGGCGGCTACACCTTC. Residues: CARTGTGLGGYTF.

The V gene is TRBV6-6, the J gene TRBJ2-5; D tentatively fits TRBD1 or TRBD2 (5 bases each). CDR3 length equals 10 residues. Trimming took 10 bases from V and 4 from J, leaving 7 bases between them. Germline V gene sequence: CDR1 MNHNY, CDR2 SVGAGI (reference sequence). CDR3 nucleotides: TGTGCCACAGGGACAGAGACCCAGTACTTC. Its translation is CATGTETQYF.

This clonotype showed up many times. In DNA, the CDR3 is TGTGCCAGCAGGGGACTAGCGGGAACCTACAATGAGCAGTTCTTC. This encodes CASRGLAGTYNEQFF. The genes are TRBV2 and TRBJ2-1; 13 bases map to TRBD2. Germline V gives CDR1 SNHLY, CDR2 FYNNEI. Trimming cost V 6 bases and J 2 bases; bases outside gene matches: 1. CDR3 length equals 15 residues. Full variable domain (remainder filled in from reference TRBV2 and TRBJ2-1): EPEVTQTPSHQVTQMGQEVILRCVPISNHLYFYWYRQILGQKVEFLVSFYNNEISEKSEIFDDQFSVERPDGSNFTLKIRSTKLEDSAMYFCASRGLAGTYNEQFFGPGTRLTVL.

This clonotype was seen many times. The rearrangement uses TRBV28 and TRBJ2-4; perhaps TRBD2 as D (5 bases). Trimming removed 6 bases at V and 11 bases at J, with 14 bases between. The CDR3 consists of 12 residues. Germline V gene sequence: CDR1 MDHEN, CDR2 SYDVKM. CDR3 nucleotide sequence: TGTGCCAGCAGCCGGTTGAACGGGGTTCAGTACTTC. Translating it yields CASSRLNGVQYF.

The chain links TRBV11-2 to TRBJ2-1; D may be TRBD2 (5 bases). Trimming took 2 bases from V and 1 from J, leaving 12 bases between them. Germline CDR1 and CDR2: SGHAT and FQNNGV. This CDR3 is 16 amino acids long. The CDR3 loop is CASSLRTPRSYNEQFF. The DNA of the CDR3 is TGTGCCAGCAGCTTACGGACTCCCCGATCCTACAATGAGCAGTTCTTC.

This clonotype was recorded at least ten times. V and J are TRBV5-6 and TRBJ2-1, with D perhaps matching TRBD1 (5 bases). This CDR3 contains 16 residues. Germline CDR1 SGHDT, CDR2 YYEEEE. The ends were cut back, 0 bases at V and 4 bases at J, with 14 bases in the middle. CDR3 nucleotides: TGTGCCAGCAGCTTGGAGGGGTCAGGGATATACAATGAGCAGTTCTTC. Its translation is CASSLEGSGIYNEQFF.

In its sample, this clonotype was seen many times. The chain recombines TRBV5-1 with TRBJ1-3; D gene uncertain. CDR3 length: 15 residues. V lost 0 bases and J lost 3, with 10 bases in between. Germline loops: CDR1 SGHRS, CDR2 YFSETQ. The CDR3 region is CASSLGSTGGNTIYF. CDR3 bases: TGCGCCAGCAGCTTGGGGAGTACGGGTGGAAACACCATATATTTT.

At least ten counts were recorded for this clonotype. CDR3 DNA sequence: TGTGCCAGCAGCTTGGAGGGTTTGAATTCACCCCTCCACTTT. It translates to CASSLEGLNSPLHF. The chain joins TRBV5-5 to TRBJ1-6; D gene uncertain. The CDR3 length is 14 residues. Trimming took 0 bases from V and 7 from J, leaving 8 bases between them. Germline loops: CDR1 SGHKS, CDR2 YYEKEE (reference sequence).

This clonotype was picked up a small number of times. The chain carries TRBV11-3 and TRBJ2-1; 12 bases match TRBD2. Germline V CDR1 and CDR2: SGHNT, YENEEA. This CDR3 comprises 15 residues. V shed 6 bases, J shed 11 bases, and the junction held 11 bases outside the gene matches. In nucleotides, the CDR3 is TGTGCCAGCAGTCTCGGGACTAGCGGGTCTCTCAAGCAGTTCTTC. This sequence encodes CASSLGTSGSLKQFF.

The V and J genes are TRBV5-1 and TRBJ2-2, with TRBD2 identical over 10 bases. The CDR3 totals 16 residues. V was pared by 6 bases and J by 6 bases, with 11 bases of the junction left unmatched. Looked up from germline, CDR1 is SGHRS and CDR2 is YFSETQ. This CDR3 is CASNPGLAGVPGELFF. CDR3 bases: TGCGCCAGCAACCCGGGGCTAGCGGGAGTTCCCGGGGAGCTGTTTTTT.

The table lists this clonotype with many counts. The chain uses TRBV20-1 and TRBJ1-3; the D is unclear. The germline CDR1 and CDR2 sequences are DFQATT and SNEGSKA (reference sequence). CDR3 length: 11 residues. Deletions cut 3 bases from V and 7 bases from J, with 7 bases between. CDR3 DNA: TGCAGTGCTAGTATCGCGAACACCATATATTTT. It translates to CSASIANTIYF.

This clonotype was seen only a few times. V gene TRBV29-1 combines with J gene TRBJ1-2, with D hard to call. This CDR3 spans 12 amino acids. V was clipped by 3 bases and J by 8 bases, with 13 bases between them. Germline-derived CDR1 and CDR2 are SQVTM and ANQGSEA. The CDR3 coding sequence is TGCAGCGTTGACCTTTCCCTCTACGGCTACACCTTC. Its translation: CSVDLSLYGYTF.

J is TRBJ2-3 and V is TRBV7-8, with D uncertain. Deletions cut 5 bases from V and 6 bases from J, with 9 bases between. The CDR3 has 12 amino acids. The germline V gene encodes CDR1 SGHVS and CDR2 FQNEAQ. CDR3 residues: CASSPSVDTQYF. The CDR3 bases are TGTGCCAGCAGCCCCAGCGTCGATACGCAGTATTTT.

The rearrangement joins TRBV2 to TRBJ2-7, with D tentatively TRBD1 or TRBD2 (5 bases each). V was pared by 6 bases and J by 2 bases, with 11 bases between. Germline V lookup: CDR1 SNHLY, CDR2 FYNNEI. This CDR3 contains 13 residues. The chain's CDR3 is CASRLGVTYEQYF. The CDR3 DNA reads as TGTGCCAGCAGATTGGGGGTGACCTACGAGCAGTACTTC.

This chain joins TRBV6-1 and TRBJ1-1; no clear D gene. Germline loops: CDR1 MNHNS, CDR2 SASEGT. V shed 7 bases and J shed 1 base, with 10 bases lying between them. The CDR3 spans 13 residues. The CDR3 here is CASKVGANTEAFF. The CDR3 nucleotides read TGTGCCAGCAAAGTCGGCGCGAACACTGAAGCTTTCTTT.